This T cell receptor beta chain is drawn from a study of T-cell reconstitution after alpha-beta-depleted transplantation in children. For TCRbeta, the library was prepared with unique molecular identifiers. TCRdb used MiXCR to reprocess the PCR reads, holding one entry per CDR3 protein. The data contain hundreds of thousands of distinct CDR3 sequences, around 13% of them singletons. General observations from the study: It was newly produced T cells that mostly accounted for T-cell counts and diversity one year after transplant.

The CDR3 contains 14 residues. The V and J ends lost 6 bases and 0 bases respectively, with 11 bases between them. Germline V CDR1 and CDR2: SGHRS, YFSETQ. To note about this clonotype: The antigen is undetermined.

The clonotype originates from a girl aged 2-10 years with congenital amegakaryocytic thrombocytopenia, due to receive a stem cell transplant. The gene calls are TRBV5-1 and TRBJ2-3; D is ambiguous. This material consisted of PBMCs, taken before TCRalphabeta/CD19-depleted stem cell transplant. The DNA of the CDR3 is TGCGCCAGCATGCTAAGTTCTAGCACAGATACGCAGTATTTT. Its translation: CASMLSSSTDTQYF.